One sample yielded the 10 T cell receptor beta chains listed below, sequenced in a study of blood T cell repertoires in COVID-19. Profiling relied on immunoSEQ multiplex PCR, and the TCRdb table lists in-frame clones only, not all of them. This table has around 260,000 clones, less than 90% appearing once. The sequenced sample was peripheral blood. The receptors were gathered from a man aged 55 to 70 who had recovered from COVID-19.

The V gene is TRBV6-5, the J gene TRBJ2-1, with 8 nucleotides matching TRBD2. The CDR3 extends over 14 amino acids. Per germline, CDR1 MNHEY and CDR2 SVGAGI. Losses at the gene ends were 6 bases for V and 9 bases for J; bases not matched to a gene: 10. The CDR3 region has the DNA TGTGCCAGCAGACGTGGTAGCGGGATTAGTGAGCAGTTCTTC. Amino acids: CASRRGSGISEQFF.

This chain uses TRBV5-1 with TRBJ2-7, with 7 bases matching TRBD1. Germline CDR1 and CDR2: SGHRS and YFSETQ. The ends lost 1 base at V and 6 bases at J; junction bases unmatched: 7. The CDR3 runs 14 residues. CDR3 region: CASSLQGVLSEQYF. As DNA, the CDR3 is TGCGCCAGCAGCTTGCAGGGGGTTTTATCCGAGCAGTACTTC.

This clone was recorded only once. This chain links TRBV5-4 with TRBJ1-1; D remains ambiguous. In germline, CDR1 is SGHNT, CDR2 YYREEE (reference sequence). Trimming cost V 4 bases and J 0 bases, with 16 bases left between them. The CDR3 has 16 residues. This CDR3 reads CASSPWGGGLNTEAFF. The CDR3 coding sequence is TGTGCCAGCAGCCCCTGGGGTGGAGGGCTGAACACTGAAGCTTTCTTT.

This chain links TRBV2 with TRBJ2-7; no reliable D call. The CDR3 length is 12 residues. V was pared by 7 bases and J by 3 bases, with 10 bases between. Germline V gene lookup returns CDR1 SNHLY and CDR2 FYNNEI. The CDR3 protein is CASTGSVYEQYF. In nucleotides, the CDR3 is TGTGCCAGCACTGGCTCAGTCTACGAGCAGTACTTC.

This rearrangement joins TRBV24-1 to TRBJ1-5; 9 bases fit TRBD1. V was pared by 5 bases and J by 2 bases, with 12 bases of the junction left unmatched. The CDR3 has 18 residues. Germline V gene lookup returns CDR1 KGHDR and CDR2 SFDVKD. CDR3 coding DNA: TGTGCCACCAGTGTCATGGGACAGGGAGGGTTTGGCAATCAGCCCCAGCATTTT. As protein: CATSVMGQGGFGNQPQHF.

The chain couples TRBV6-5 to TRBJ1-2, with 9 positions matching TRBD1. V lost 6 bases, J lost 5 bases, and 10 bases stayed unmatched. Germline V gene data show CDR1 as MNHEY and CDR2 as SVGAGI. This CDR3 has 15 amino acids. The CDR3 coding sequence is TGTGCCAGCAGAAAGCCCGACAGGGGGTCATATGGCTACACCTTC. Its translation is CASRKPDRGSYGYTF.

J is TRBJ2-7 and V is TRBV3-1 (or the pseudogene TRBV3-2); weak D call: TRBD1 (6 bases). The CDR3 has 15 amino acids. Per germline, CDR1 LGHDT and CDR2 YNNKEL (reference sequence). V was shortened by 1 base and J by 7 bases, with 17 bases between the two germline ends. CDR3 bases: TGTGCCAGCAGCCAAGGGGGGCTGTGGGCGAGGGAGCAGTACTTC. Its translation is CASSQGGLWAREQYF.

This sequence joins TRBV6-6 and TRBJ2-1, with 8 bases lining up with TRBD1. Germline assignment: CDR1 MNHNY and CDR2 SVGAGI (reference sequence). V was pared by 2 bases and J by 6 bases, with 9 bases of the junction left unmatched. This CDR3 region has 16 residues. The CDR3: CASSYRRQGTSNEQFF. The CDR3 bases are TGTGCCAGCAGTTACCGACGACAGGGGACTTCCAATGAGCAGTTCTTC.

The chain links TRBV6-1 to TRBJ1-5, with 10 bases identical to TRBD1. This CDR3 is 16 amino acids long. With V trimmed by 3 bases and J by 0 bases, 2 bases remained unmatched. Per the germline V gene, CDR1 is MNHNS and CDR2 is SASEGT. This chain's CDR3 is CASSEGTGASNQPQHF. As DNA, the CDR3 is TGTGCCAGCAGTGAGGGGACAGGGGCTAGCAATCAGCCCCAGCATTTT.

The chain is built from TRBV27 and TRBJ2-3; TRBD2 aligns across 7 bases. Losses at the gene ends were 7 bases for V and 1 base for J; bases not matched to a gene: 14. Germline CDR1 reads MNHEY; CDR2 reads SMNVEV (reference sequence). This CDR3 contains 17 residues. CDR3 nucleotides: TGTGCCAGCAAACCCGGTGGGAGGGTAGGACGCACAGATACGCAGTATTTT. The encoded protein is CASKPGGRVGRTDTQYF.